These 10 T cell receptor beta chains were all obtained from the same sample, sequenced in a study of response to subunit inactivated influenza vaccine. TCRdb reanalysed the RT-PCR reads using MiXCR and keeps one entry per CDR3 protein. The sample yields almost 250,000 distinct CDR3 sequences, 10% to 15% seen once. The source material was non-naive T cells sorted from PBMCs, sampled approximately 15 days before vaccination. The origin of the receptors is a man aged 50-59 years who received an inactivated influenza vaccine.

DNA for the CDR3: TGTGCCAGCAGTCCGGGGCCGGGAGGTCAGCCCCAGCATTTT. Protein sequence: CASSPGPGGQPQHF. The V gene is TRBV6-2 or TRBV6-3, the J gene TRBJ1-5; TRBD1 might be the D (5 bases). The CDR3 totals 14 residues. Germline CDR1 is MNHEY and CDR2 is SVGEGT. Trimming shortened V by 5 bases and J by 6 bases, and 14 bases separated the two germline ends.

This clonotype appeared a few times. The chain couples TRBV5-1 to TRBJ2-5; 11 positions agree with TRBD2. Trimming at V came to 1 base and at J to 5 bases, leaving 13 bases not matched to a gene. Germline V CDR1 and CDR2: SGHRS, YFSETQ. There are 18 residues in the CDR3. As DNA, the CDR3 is TGCGCCAGCAGCTTGATCGCGCCTAGCGGGGGGCGTGGTGAGACCCAGTACTTC. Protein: CASSLIAPSGGRGETQYF.

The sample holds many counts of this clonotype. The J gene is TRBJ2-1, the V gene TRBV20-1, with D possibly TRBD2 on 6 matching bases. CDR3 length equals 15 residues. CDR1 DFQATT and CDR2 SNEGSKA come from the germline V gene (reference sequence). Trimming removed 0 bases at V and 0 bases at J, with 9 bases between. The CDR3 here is CSARDWRDSYNEQFF. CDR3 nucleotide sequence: TGCAGTGCTAGAGATTGGAGGGACTCCTACAATGAGCAGTTCTTC.

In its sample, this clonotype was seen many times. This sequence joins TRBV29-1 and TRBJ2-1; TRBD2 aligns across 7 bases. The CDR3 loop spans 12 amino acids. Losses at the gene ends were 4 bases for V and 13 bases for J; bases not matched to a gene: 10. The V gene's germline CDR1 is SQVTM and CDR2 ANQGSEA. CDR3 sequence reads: CSVVPSGANQFF. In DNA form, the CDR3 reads TGCAGCGTTGTCCCCAGCGGGGCAAACCAGTTCTTC.

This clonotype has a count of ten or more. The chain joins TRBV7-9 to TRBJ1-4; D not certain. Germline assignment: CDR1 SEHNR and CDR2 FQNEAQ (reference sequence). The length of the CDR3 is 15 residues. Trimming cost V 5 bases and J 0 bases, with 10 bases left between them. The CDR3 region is CASSPQTATNEKLFF. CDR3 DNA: TGTGCCAGCAGCCCCCAAACAGCAACTAATGAAAAACTGTTTTTT. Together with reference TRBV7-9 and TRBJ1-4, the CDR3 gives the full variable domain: DTGVSQNPRHKITKRGQNVTFRCDPISEHNRLYWYRQTLGQGPEFLTYFQNEAQLEKSRLLSDRFSAERPKGSFSTLEIQRTEQGDSAMYLCASSPQTATNEKLFFGSGTQLSVL.

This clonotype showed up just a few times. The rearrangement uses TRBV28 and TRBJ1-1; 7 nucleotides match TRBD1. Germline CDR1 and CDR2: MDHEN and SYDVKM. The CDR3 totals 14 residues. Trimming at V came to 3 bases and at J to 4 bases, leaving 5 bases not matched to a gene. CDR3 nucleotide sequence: TGTGCCAGCAGTTTGACAGGGTTGATCACTGAAGCTTTCTTT. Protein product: CASSLTGLITEAFF.

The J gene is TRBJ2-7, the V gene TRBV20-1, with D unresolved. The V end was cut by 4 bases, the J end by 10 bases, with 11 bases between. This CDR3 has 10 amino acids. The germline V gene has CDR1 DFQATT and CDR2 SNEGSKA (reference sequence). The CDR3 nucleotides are TGCAGTGCTAATAGACGTACTCAGTACTTC. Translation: CSANRRTQYF.

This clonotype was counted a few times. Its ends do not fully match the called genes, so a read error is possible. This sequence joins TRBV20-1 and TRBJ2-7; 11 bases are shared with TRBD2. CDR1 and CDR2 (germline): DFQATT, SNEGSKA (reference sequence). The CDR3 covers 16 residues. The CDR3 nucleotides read TGCAGCGCTAGGACTAGCGGGCTTACCAGCTCCTACGAGCAGTACTTC. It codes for CSARTSGLTSSYEQYF.

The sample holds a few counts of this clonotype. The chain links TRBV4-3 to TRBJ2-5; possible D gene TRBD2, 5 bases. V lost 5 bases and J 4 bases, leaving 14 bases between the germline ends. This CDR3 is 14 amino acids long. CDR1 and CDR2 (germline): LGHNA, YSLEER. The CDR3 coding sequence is TGCGCCAGCAGCGTGTCGCGGGCACGAGAGACCCAGTACTTC. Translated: CASSVSRARETQYF.

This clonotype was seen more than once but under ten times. The CDR3 nucleotides read TGTGCCAGCAGCGTGCAGGGGAGCTCCTACAATGAGCAGTTCTTC. Translation: CASSVQGSSYNEQFF. This rearrangement joins TRBV14 to TRBJ2-1, with a weak D call TRBD1 (6 bases). CDR1 and CDR2 (germline): SGHDN, FVKESK. Trimming removed 5 bases from V and 0 bases from J, with 11 bases in between. This CDR3 spans 15 amino acids.